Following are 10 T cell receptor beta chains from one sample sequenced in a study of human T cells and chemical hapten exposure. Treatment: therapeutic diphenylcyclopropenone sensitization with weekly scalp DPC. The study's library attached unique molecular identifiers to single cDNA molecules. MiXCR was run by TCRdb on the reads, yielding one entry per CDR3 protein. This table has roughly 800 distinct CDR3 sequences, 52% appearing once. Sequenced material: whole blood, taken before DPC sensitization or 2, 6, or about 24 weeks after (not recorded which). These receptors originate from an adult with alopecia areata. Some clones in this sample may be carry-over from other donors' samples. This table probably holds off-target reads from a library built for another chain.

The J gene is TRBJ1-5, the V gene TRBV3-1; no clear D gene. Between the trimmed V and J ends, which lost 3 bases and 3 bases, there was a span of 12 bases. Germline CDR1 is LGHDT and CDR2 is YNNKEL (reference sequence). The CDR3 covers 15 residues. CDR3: CASSQAPRPNQPQHF. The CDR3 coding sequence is TGTGCCAGCAGCCAGGCCCCCCGCCCCAATCAGCCCCAGCATTTT.

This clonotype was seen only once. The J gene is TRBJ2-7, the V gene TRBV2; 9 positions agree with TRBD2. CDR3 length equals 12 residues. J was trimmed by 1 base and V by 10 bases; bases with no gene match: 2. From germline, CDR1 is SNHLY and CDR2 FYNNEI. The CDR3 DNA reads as TGTGCCACTAGCGGGGTGTCCTACGAGCAGTACTTC. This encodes CATSGVSYEQYF.

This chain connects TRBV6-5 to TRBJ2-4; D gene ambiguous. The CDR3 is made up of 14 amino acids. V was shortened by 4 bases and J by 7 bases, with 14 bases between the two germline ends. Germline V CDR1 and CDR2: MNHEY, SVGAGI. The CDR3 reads CASSSGRTGNIQYF. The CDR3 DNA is TGTGCCAGCAGTTCCGGGCGTACCGGGAACATTCAGTACTTC.

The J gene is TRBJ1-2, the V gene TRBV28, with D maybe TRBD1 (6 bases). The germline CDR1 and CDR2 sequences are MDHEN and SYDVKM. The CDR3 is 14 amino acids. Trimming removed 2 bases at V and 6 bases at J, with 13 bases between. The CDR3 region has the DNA TGTGCCAGCAGTTTACCCCCAAGGGGGGATGGCTACACCTTC. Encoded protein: CASSLPPRGDGYTF.

CDR3: CASLAGPIGELFF. DNA of the CDR3: TGTGCCAGCCTCGCAGGGCCCATCGGGGAGCTGTTTTTT. The chain recombines TRBV28 with TRBJ2-2; TRBD1 is a possible D gene (5 bases). V gave up 8 bases and J gave up 7 bases, with 14 bases separating them. The CDR3 length is 13 residues. Germline CDR1 reads MDHEN; CDR2 reads SYDVKM.

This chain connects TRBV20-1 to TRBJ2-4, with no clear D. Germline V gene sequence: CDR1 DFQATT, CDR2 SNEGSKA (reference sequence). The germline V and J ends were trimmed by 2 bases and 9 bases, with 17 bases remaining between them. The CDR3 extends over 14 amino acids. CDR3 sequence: CSARNPENSPIQYF. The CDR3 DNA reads TGCAGTGCTAGAAATCCGGAGAATTCGCCCATTCAGTACTTC.

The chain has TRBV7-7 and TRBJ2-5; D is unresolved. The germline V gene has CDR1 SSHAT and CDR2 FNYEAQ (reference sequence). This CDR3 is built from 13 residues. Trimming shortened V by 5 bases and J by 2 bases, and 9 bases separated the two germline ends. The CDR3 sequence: CASSLGNQETQYF. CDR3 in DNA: TGTGCCAGCAGCCTGGGGAATCAAGAGACCCAGTACTTC.

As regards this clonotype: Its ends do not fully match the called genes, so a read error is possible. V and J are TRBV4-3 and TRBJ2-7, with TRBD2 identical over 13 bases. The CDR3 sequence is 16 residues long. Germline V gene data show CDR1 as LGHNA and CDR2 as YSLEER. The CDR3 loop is CASRQDPWTSGGPSDF. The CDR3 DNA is TGCGCCAGCAGACAAGATCCTTGGACTAGCGGGGGACCCTCGGACTTC.

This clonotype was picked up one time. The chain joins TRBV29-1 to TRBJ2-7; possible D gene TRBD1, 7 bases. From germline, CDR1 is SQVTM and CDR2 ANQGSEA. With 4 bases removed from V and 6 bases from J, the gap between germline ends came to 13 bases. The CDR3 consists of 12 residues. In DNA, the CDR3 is TGCAGCGTTGGTACAGGGGAGGTCGAGCAGTACTTC. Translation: CSVGTGEVEQYF.

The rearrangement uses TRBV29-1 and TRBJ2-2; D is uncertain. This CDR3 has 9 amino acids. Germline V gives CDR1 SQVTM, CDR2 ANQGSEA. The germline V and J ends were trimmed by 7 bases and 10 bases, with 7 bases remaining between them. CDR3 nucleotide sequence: TGCAGCGAGGGCGAGGAGCTGTTTTTT. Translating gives CSEGEELFF.